These T cell receptor beta chains were read from a single sample in a study of T cells in localized non-small cell lung cancer. Sequencing used immunoSEQ multiplex PCR; TCRdb keeps in-frame clones, though not all of them. The table includes tens of thousands of clones, roughly 81% detected once. Sequenced material: peripheral blood, taken before any cancer treatment. Receptors originate from a female donor older than 55 with stage I lung adenocarcinoma. The CDR3 runs from the conserved cysteine through the conserved F or W. Each record gives: V gene, clone size, J gene, D gene, CDR3 DNA, CDR3 protein. The D gene is left open where the match is weak. The size field is filled for only some rows; it gives once, few, many or a size class.

v_call: TRBV7-8; clone_size: -; j_call: TRBJ1-1; d_call: -; cdr3_nt: TGTGCCAGCAGCTTCACAGGAACTGAAGCTTTCTTT; cdr3_aa: CASSFTGTEAFF
v_call: TRBV5-1; clone_size: -; j_call: TRBJ1-5; d_call: TRBD1; cdr3_nt: TGCGCCAGCAGCGCCGGGACAGACAATCAGCCCCAGCATTTT; cdr3_aa: CASSAGTDNQPQHF
v_call: TRBV6-5; clone_size: once; j_call: TRBJ2-1; d_call: -; cdr3_nt: TGTGCCAGCAGTACTAACTTGGATGAGCAGTTCTTC; cdr3_aa: CASSTNLDEQFF
v_call: TRBV5-8; clone_size: -; j_call: TRBJ2-7; d_call: -; cdr3_nt: TGTGCCAGCAGCTTGCGGGACGTTACGAAGCAGTACTTC; cdr3_aa: CASSLRDVTKQYF
v_call: TRBV18; clone_size: -; j_call: TRBJ2-3; d_call: TRBD2; cdr3_nt: TGTGCCAGCTCACCACCGGTCCGGGGGGGCGAAGATACGCAGTATTTT; cdr3_aa: CASSPPVRGGEDTQYF
v_call: TRBV7-3; clone_size: -; j_call: TRBJ2-3; d_call: -; cdr3_nt: TGTGCCAGCAGCCCAGGTGCAGATACGCAGTATTTT; cdr3_aa: CASSPGADTQYF
v_call: TRBV5-6; clone_size: -; j_call: TRBJ1-3; d_call: -; cdr3_nt: TGTGCCAGCAGCTTGAGGGGGTATGGAAACACCATATATTTT; cdr3_aa: CASSLRGYGNTIYF
v_call: TRBV7-6; clone_size: -; j_call: TRBJ2-5; d_call: TRBD1; cdr3_nt: TGTGCCAGCAGCTTAGGGACAGGGCGAGAGACCCAGTACTTC; cdr3_aa: CASSLGTGRETQYF
v_call: TRBV6-5; clone_size: -; j_call: TRBJ1-5; d_call: TRBD1; cdr3_nt: TGTGCCAGCAGTTACGACAGGGGCGGCAATCAGCCCCAGCATTTT; cdr3_aa: CASSYDRGGNQPQHF
v_call: TRBV6-1; clone_size: -; j_call: TRBJ2-3; d_call: TRBD2; cdr3_nt: TGTGCCAGCAGTGAACTAAGGACTAGCGGGTTTGGGCAGGTAGATACGCAGTATTTT; cdr3_aa: CASSELRTSGFGQVDTQYF
v_call: TRBV5-4; clone_size: -; j_call: TRBJ1-6; d_call: TRBD1; cdr3_nt: TGTGCCAGCAGCTTATCACAGGGGGCCGGGAATTCACCCCTCCACTTT; cdr3_aa: CASSLSQGAGNSPLHF
v_call: TRBV7-9; clone_size: -; j_call: TRBJ1-1; d_call: -; cdr3_nt: TGTGCCAGCAGCTTTTCCATGAACACTGAAGCTTTCTTT; cdr3_aa: CASSFSMNTEAFF
v_call: TRBV6-1; clone_size: few; j_call: TRBJ2-7; d_call: TRBD2; cdr3_nt: TGTGCCAGCGTTAGCGGGAGGGCCGGGAACTACGAGCAGTACTTC; cdr3_aa: CASVSGRAGNYEQYF
v_call: TRBV11-1; clone_size: -; j_call: TRBJ2-7; d_call: -; cdr3_nt: TGTGCCAGCAGCTTGGACGGGGAGCTTAGGATCTACGAGCAGTACTTC; cdr3_aa: CASSLDGELRIYEQYF
v_call: TRBV7-9; clone_size: -; j_call: TRBJ2-7; d_call: -; cdr3_nt: TGTGCCAGCAGCTTCATCGGGAGTAGCTCCTACGAGCAGTACTTC; cdr3_aa: CASSFIGSSSYEQYF
v_call: TRBV5-8; clone_size: -; j_call: TRBJ2-7; d_call: TRBD1; cdr3_nt: TGTGCCAGCAGCTTCCGACAGGGTGGTGAGGAGCAGTACTTC; cdr3_aa: CASSFRQGGEEQYF
v_call: TRBV5-4; clone_size: -; j_call: TRBJ2-7; d_call: TRBD2; cdr3_nt: TGTGCCAGCAGCCGTGAAGGCGGGAGTAACTACGAGCAGTACTTC; cdr3_aa: CASSREGGSNYEQYF
v_call: TRBV19; clone_size: -; j_call: TRBJ2-3; d_call: TRBD2; cdr3_nt: TGTGCCAGTAGTATCTTACATCCGGGACTAGCGGTCCACTCAACAGATACGCAGTATTTT; cdr3_aa: CASSILHPGLAVHSTDTQYF
v_call: TRBV7-9; clone_size: -; j_call: TRBJ1-6; d_call: -; cdr3_nt: TGTGCCAGCAGCTTAACAGGGCCCAATTCACCCCTCCACTTT; cdr3_aa: CASSLTGPNSPLHF
v_call: TRBV16; clone_size: -; j_call: TRBJ2-7; d_call: -; cdr3_nt: TGTGCCAGCAGCCAGCCCGGGACACTCTCCTACGAGCAGTACTTC; cdr3_aa: CASSQPGTLSYEQYF
v_call: TRBV18; clone_size: -; j_call: TRBJ1-6; d_call: TRBD1; cdr3_nt: TGTGCCAGCTCCCCGGGACAGGGGGGTAATTCACCCCTCCACTTT; cdr3_aa: CASSPGQGGNSPLHF
v_call: TRBV4-2; clone_size: once; j_call: TRBJ1-6; d_call: -; cdr3_nt: TGTGCCAGCAGCCAAGGAAAGGGCACGGGGAATTCACCCCTCCACTTT; cdr3_aa: CASSQGKGTGNSPLHF
v_call: TRBV7-8; clone_size: -; j_call: TRBJ2-3; d_call: -; cdr3_nt: TGTGCCAGCAGCCCCCGGGGAAACACAGATACGCAGTATTTT; cdr3_aa: CASSPRGNTDTQYF
v_call: TRBV6-1; clone_size: -; j_call: TRBJ1-5; d_call: TRBD1; cdr3_nt: TGTGCCAGCAGTGGGGACAGGGGGCTTGCTCAGCCCCAGCATTTT; cdr3_aa: CASSGDRGLAQPQHF
v_call: TRBV6-5; clone_size: -; j_call: TRBJ2-7; d_call: -; cdr3_nt: TGTGCCAGCAGTTACTCGATTGGAAGTCAGGGGAGCGAGCAGTACTTC; cdr3_aa: CASSYSIGSQGSEQYF
v_call: TRBV7-9; clone_size: -; j_call: TRBJ2-1; d_call: -; cdr3_nt: TGTGCCAGCAATACAGGGCAATCCTACAATGAGCAGTTCTTC; cdr3_aa: CASNTGQSYNEQFF
v_call: TRBV6-5; clone_size: -; j_call: TRBJ2-7; d_call: TRBD1; cdr3_nt: TGTGCCAGCAGTTACTCGGGGACAGGGGGCTCCTACGAGCAGTACTTC; cdr3_aa: CASSYSGTGGSYEQYF
v_call: TRBV6-6; clone_size: -; j_call: TRBJ1-2; d_call: -; cdr3_nt: TGTGCCAGCAGTCCAGGGTTCTATGGCTACACCTTC; cdr3_aa: CASSPGFYGYTF
v_call: TRBV5-6; clone_size: once; j_call: TRBJ2-3; d_call: -; cdr3_nt: TGTGCCAGCAGCGAAATCACAGGGAGCATATTTGATACGCAGTATTTT; cdr3_aa: CASSEITGSIFDTQYF
v_call: TRBV6-5; clone_size: once; j_call: TRBJ2-1; d_call: TRBD1; cdr3_nt: TGTGCCAGCAGTTACTCTGGGACAGGGCGGAATGAGCAGTTCTTC; cdr3_aa: CASSYSGTGRNEQFF
v_call: TRBV7-3; clone_size: -; j_call: TRBJ2-3; d_call: TRBD2; cdr3_nt: TGTGCCAGCAGTTCGAATAGCGGGGGTCGGACAGATACGCAGTATTTT; cdr3_aa: CASSSNSGGRTDTQYF
v_call: TRBV5-6; clone_size: -; j_call: TRBJ1-2; d_call: TRBD1; cdr3_nt: TGTGCCAGCAGCCCGCGGGGACAGGGTAACTATGGCTACACCTTC; cdr3_aa: CASSPRGQGNYGYTF
v_call: TRBV4-1; clone_size: -; j_call: TRBJ2-5; d_call: TRBD2; cdr3_nt: TGCGCCAGCAGCCAAGAGGGGCTAGCGGGGGAGACCCAGTACTTC; cdr3_aa: CASSQEGLAGETQYF
v_call: TRBV5-1; clone_size: -; j_call: TRBJ2-1; d_call: TRBD2; cdr3_nt: TGCGCCAGCAGCTTGATTAGCGGGGGGACATACAATGAGCAGTTCTTC; cdr3_aa: CASSLISGGTYNEQFF
v_call: TRBV7-2; clone_size: once; j_call: TRBJ2-2; d_call: -; cdr3_nt: TGTGCCAGCAGCTTAGCTAGCCCGAACACCGGGGAGCTGTTTTTT; cdr3_aa: CASSLASPNTGELFF
v_call: TRBV11-2; clone_size: -; j_call: TRBJ1-2; d_call: -; cdr3_nt: TGTGCCAGCAGCATGCAGGGGTACTATGGCTACACCTTC; cdr3_aa: CASSMQGYYGYTF